This is a list of T cell receptor beta chains from one sample in a study of blood T cell repertoires in COVID-19. Only in-frame clones appear in the TCRdb table, and some are missing; sequencing was by immunoSEQ multiplex PCR. The repertoire has around 230,000 clones, about 80% of them found once; the top ten carry around 9.6%. Sequencing was done on a sample of peripheral blood. These receptors originate from a woman of 80 years or more with acute or convalescent COVID-19. Both conserved end residues are part of each CDR3. A D gene is named only where the DNA matches it firmly. Clone size is given for some rows only: seen once, a few or many times, or a class if the clone is expanded.

CASSYGSGGYNEQFF	TGTGCCAGCAGTTACGGCAGCGGGGGGTACAATGAGCAGTTCTTC	TRBJ2-1	TRBV6-2/TRBV6-3	NA	TRBD2
CASSSSGTSGVGTQYF	TGTGCCAGCAGCTCATCCGGGACTAGCGGGGTGGGTACGCAGTATTTT	TRBJ2-3	TRBV7-3	NA	TRBD2
CASSYSTRVGKGYTF	TGTGCCAGCAGTTACTCGACCAGGGTTGGGAAGGGCTACACCTTC	TRBJ1-2	TRBV6-6	NA	NA
CASSQDTGTYEQYF	TGCGCCAGCAGCCAAGATACCGGGACCTACGAGCAGTACTTC	TRBJ2-7	TRBV4-1	NA	NA
CASSQGPSPRPLHF	TGTGCCAGCAGCCAAGGGCCTTCCCCCCGACCCCTCCACTTT	TRBJ1-6	TRBV3-1/TRBV3-2	NA	NA
CASNGGGARETQYF	TGCGCCAGCAACGGGGGGGGCGCGAGGGAGACCCAGTACTTC	TRBJ2-5	TRBV5-1	NA	TRBD2
CASSLQGGGTEAFF	TGTGCCAGCAGTTTACAGGGGGGAGGCACTGAAGCTTTCTTT	TRBJ1-1	TRBV27	NA	TRBD1
CASSATAGTSGGTQYF	TGTGCCAGCAGCGCGACAGCCGGGACTAGCGGGGGGACCCAGTACTTC	TRBJ2-5	TRBV2	NA	TRBD2
CASSSGAEAFF	TGTGCCAGCAGCTCAGGGGCTGAAGCTTTCTTT	TRBJ1-1	TRBV5-5	few	NA
CASSYYDSGEKLFF	TGTGCCAGCAGTTATTATGACTCGGGAGAAAAACTGTTTTTT	TRBJ1-4	TRBV6-6	NA	NA
CASSLRENQPQHF	TGTGCCAGCAGTTTAAGGGAGAATCAGCCCCAGCATTTT	TRBJ1-5	TRBV12-3/TRBV12-4	NA	NA
CASRTGVGNEKLFF	TGTGCCAGCCGGACAGGGGTCGGTAATGAAAAACTGTTTTTT	TRBJ1-4	TRBV19	NA	TRBD1
CASSEGGFLAKNIQYF	TGTGCCAGCAGTGAAGGAGGGTTCCTAGCCAAAAACATTCAGTACTTC	TRBJ2-4	TRBV2	NA	NA
CASSVNRGGYTF	TGTGCCAGCAGTGTAAACAGGGGCGGCTACACCTTC	TRBJ1-2	TRBV28	NA	TRBD1
CASSPLSGMNTEAFF	TGTGCCAGCTCACCACTTTCAGGGATGAACACTGAAGCTTTCTTT	TRBJ1-1	TRBV18	NA	NA
CASTPRRLTNEQYF	TGTGCCAGCACCCCCCGGAGGTTAACCAACGAGCAGTACTTC	TRBJ2-7	TRBV6-5	NA	NA
CASSLENPNYGYTF	TGCGCCAGCAGCTTAGAGAACCCTAACTATGGCTACACCTTC	TRBJ1-2	TRBV5-1	NA	NA
CASTPHREWSNQPQHF	TGTGCCAGCACTCCTCACAGGGAGTGGAGCAATCAGCCCCAGCATTTT	TRBJ1-5	TRBV28	NA	NA
CSASSQGMDNEQYF	TGCAGTGCTAGTTCTCAGGGAATGGACAACGAGCAGTACTTC	TRBJ2-7	TRBV20-1	NA	NA
CASSQVAGASTDTQYF	TGTGCCAGCAGCCAAGTAGCGGGGGCTAGCACAGATACGCAGTATTTT	TRBJ2-3	TRBV4-2	NA	TRBD2
CASSPTQGLSNQPQHF	TGTGCCAGCTCACCAACTCAGGGTTTGAGCAATCAGCCCCAGCATTTT	TRBJ1-5	TRBV18	NA	NA
CASSYSRGGAYNEQFF	TGTGCCAGCAGTTACTCTCGCGGGGGGGCCTACAATGAGCAGTTCTTC	TRBJ2-1	TRBV6-5	NA	TRBD2
CATSRVAGRGLGHYGYTF	TGTGCCACCAGCAGAGTCGCAGGGAGGGGCCTGGGGCACTATGGCTACACCTTC	TRBJ1-2	TRBV15	NA	NA
CASSLRTGGADTQYF	TGTGCCAGCAGTTTACGGACGGGCGGGGCAGATACGCAGTATTTT	TRBJ2-3	TRBV28	NA	NA
CASSMSYRGSSPLHF	TGTGCCAGTAGTATGTCTTACAGGGGAAGTTCACCCCTCCACTTT	TRBJ1-6	TRBV19	NA	TRBD1
CASSPRGRESYNEQFF	TGTGCCAGCAGCCCCCGGGGAAGGGAATCCTACAATGAGCAGTTCTTC	TRBJ2-1	TRBV14	NA	NA
CASSLAPNTGELFF	TGTGCCAGCAGCTTAGCCCCAAACACCGGGGAGCTGTTTTTT	TRBJ2-2	TRBV7-9	NA	NA
CASSSYNRGSSNQPQHF	TGTGCCAGCAGTTCTTATAACAGGGGGTCAAGCAATCAGCCCCAGCATTTT	TRBJ1-5	TRBV28	NA	TRBD1
CASPSRRGGETQYF	TGCGCCAGCCCCTCGAGGCGGGGGGGAGAGACCCAGTACTTC	TRBJ2-5	TRBV5-1	few	TRBD2
CAWSIPGPGQPQHF	TGTGCCTGGAGTATCCCCGGGCCAGGGCAGCCCCAGCATTTT	TRBJ1-5	TRBV30	NA	NA
CASSQGQAYYGYTF	TGTGCCAGCAGCCAGGGACAGGCGTACTATGGCTACACCTTC	TRBJ1-2	TRBV7-9	NA	TRBD1
CSVSPPLQGAFRYGYTF	TGCAGCGTTTCCCCCCCCCTACAGGGGGCTTTTAGGTATGGCTACACCTTC	TRBJ1-2	TRBV29-1	NA	TRBD1
CASRQQGSNEQYF	TGTGCCAGCAGGCAACAGGGATCGAACGAGCAGTACTTC	TRBJ2-7	TRBV12-3/TRBV12-4	NA	NA
CASSRQSSYNSPLHF	TGCGCCAGCAGCCGACAAAGCTCCTATAATTCACCCCTCCACTTT	TRBJ1-6	TRBV5-1	NA	NA
CASSLDGEVRNQPQHF	TGTGCCAGCAGCTTAGATGGGGAGGTCCGCAATCAGCCCCAGCATTTT	TRBJ1-5	TRBV7-2	NA	NA
CASRGGRGLNEKLFF	TGTGCCTCGAGGGGGGGGCGCGGGTTGAATGAAAAACTGTTTTTT	TRBJ1-4	TRBV30	NA	NA
CASMGRFTQYF	TGTGCCAGTATGGGGAGATTTACGCAGTATTTT	TRBJ2-3	TRBV19	NA	NA
CASSQRGGAATNEKLFF	TGTGCCAGCAGCCAAAGGGGGGGGGCGGCAACTAATGAAAAACTGTTTTTT	TRBJ1-4	TRBV3-1/TRBV3-2	NA	NA
CASSPRPSGGVNEQFF	TGCGCCAGCAGCCCGCGGCCTAGCGGGGGGGTCAATGAGCAGTTCTTC	TRBJ2-1	TRBV5-1	NA	TRBD2
CASRPTGTENQPQHF	TGTGCCAGCAGACCAACCGGGACAGAGAATCAGCCCCAGCATTTT	TRBJ1-5	TRBV5-5	NA	TRBD1
CAIRGTGEEETQYF	TGTGCCATCAGGGGGACAGGGGAGGAGGAGACCCAGTACTTC	TRBJ2-5	TRBV10-3	NA	TRBD1
CASNLYRGYQETQYF	TGTGCCAGCAACTTATACAGGGGCTATCAAGAGACCCAGTACTTC	TRBJ2-5	TRBV5-6	NA	TRBD1
CASHGAGRGYGYTF	TGTGCCAGCCATGGGGCAGGGAGGGGGTATGGCTACACCTTC	TRBJ1-2	TRBV19	NA	NA
CASSLGSRGRVTGELFF	TGCGCCAGCAGCTTGGGTTCCAGGGGAAGGGTTACCGGGGAGCTGTTTTTT	TRBJ2-2	TRBV5-1	NA	NA
CAWSRGQGSYNEQFF	TGTGCCTGGAGTAGAGGCCAGGGCTCCTACAATGAGCAGTTCTTC	TRBJ2-1	TRBV30	few	NA
CASADSSSYEQYF	TGTGCCAGCGCCGATAGTAGCTCCTACGAGCAGTACTTC	TRBJ2-7	TRBV18	few	NA
CASSLDRLNTEAFF	TGTGCCAGCAGTCTGGACAGGCTGAACACTGAAGCTTTCTTT	TRBJ1-1	TRBV6-5	NA	TRBD1
CASTQGQGSGYTF	TGTGCCAGCACCCAGGGACAGGGGAGCGGCTACACCTTC	TRBJ1-2	TRBV12-3/TRBV12-4	NA	TRBD1